The 12 T cell receptor beta chains listed next were all sequenced from one sample in a study of early T cells in non-severe SARS-CoV-2 infection. From the 5' RACE reads, TCRdb called clonotypes with MiXCR, one entry per CDR3 protein. The repertoire includes roughly 110,000 distinct CDR3 sequences, 11% of them detected once, and around 8% sits in the top ten. The source material was whole blood. The receptor source for this set is an adult who was a healthcare worker with PCR-confirmed SARS-CoV-2 infection or an uninfected control (not recorded which).

This clonotype was observed a few times. This sequence joins TRBV12-3 or TRBV12-4 and TRBJ2-1; D tentatively reads TRBD1 or TRBD2 (5 bases each). Trimming took 5 bases from V and 0 from J, leaving 20 bases between them. This CDR3 is built from 18 residues. The CDR3 here is CASSIYFSGQGSYNEQFF. The DNA for the CDR3 is TGTGCCAGCAGTATATACTTTTCGGGGCAGGGCTCCTACAATGAGCAGTTCTTC.

The V call is TRBV21-1, the J call TRBJ2-3; no DNA check was done on the table's D call, TRBD2. TRBV21-1 represents a pseudogene. The CDR3 contains 17 residues. The CDR3 DNA follows: TGTGCCAGCAGCCAAGAAGGCGGCAGGGATCAGACAGATACGCAGTATTTT. Protein product: CASSQEGGRDQTDTQYF.

This clonotype was found a few times. The chain employs TRBV28 and TRBJ1-1; no reliable D call. The germline V gene encodes CDR1 MDHEN and CDR2 SYDVKM. V lost 5 bases and J 5 bases, leaving 24 bases between the germline ends. The CDR3 is 17 residues long. The CDR3 here is CASSEIGRTYQGTEAFF. The CDR3 DNA reads TGTGCCAGCAGTGAGATCGGACGGACTTACCAAGGTACTGAAGCTTTCTTT.

This clonotype was counted only a few times. The J gene is TRBJ2-7, the V gene TRBV12-3 or TRBV12-4, with TRBD2 as a possible D gene (5 bases). The V end was cut by 6 bases, the J end by 5 bases, with 8 bases between. The CDR3 sequence is 11 residues long. For the CDR3, the DNA is TGTGCCAGCAGCCAGCGGAACGAGCAGTACTTC. It codes for CASSQRNEQYF.

This clonotype was counted a few times. The chain employs TRBV29-1 and TRBJ1-1, with unresolved D. V shed 0 bases and J shed 0 bases, with 11 bases lying between them. CDR1 is SQVTM and CDR2 is ANQGSEA in the germline V gene. The CDR3 loop spans 15 amino acids. This CDR3 reads CSVEDRVGMNTEAFF. The CDR3 bases are TGCAGCGTTGAAGATCGGGTGGGGATGAACACTGAAGCTTTCTTT.

Only a few counts were recorded for this clonotype. This chain uses TRBV2 with TRBJ2-1, with no clear D. V was clipped by 5 bases and J by 6 bases, with 17 bases between them. Germline V gene data show CDR1 as SNHLY and CDR2 as FYNNEI. There are 15 residues in the CDR3. The CDR3 loop reads CASSWRGSNPNEQFF. The CDR3 nucleotides are TGTGCCAGCAGTTGGAGAGGTAGTAACCCCAATGAGCAGTTCTTC.

This clonotype was seen more than once but under ten times. The chain carries TRBV9 and TRBJ2-7; 8 bases match TRBD1. V lost 1 base and J lost 7; bases outside the gene matches: 13. The CDR3 has 16 residues. Germline V gene data show CDR1 as SGDLS and CDR2 as YYNGEE. CDR3 sequence (DNA): TGTGCCAGCAGCGTATGTTTTGGGGGGACAGGTAGGGAGCAGTACTTC. Protein product: CASSVCFGGTGREQYF. The whole variable domain, filled in from reference TRBV9 and TRBJ2-7, reads DSGVTQTPKHLITATGQRVTLRCSPRSGDLSVYWYQQSLDQGLQFLIQYYNGEERAKGNILERFSAQQFPDLHSELNLSSLELGDSALYFCASSVCFGGTGREQYFGPGTRLTVT.

This clonotype was picked up many times. This chain connects TRBV30 to TRBJ2-1; 9 bases align to TRBD1. The V segment lost 4 bases and the J segment 2 bases; nucleotides outside the gene matches: 9. Germline-derived CDR1 and CDR2 are GTSNPN and SVGIG (reference sequence). The CDR3 consists of 16 residues. CDR3 nucleotides: TGTGCCTGGAACGGCGGGACAGGGTCTGCCTACAATGAGCAGTTCTTC. This codes for CAWNGGTGSAYNEQFF.

This clonotype has only a few counts. The CDR3 region is CASTYDGGYVETQYF. The CDR3 DNA reads as TGTGCCAGCACCTATGATGGGGGCTACGTGGAGACCCAGTACTTC. This sequence joins TRBV28 and TRBJ2-5; D possibly corresponds to TRBD1 (6 bases). The germline V and J ends were trimmed by 7 bases and 5 bases, with 20 bases remaining between them. Germline CDR1 MDHEN, CDR2 SYDVKM. This CDR3 comprises 15 residues.

This clonotype was counted between two and nine times. The rearrangement uses TRBV7-2 and TRBJ1-1, with TRBD1 identical over 7 bases. V shed 5 bases, J shed 8 bases, and the junction held 5 bases outside the gene matches. Germline V gene sequence: CDR1 SGHTA, CDR2 FQGNSA. The length of the CDR3 is 12 residues. The CDR3 sequence: CASSGGTEEAFF. CDR3 coding DNA: TGTGCCAGCAGCGGGGGGACAGAAGAAGCTTTCTTT. Filled out from reference TRBV7-2 and TRBJ1-1, the complete variable domain reads GAGVSQSPSNKVTEKGKDVELRCDPISGHTALYWYRQSLGQGLEFLIYFQGNSAPDKSGLPSDRFSAERTGGSVSTLTIQRTQQEDSAVYLCASSGGTEEAFFGQGTRLTVV.

This clonotype came up many times. This chain links TRBV19 with TRBJ2-7, with 7 positions matching TRBD1. CDR1 is LNHDA, CDR2 SQIVND, per germline (reference sequence). Trimming cost V 8 bases and J 0 bases; bases outside gene matches: 4. This CDR3 region has 13 residues. The CDR3 DNA sequence: TGTGCCAGTTCCGGACAGGACTCCTACGAGCAGTACTTC. It is translated as CASSGQDSYEQYF. The whole variable domain, filled in from reference TRBV19 and TRBJ2-7, reads DGGITQSPKYLFRKEGQNVTLSCEQNLNHDAMYWYRQDPGQGLRLIYYSQIVNDFQKGDIAEGYSVSREKKESFPLTVTSAQKNPTAFYLCASSGQDSYEQYFGPGTRLTVT.

The chain employs TRBV29-1 and TRBJ2-7; 7 bases agree with TRBD1. The germline V gene has CDR1 SQVTM and CDR2 ANQGSEA. V was clipped by 3 bases and J by 3 bases; unmatched bases: 2. The CDR3 is 12 residues long. CDR3 DNA sequence: TGCAGCGTTGAGGCAGGGGGCTACGAGCAGTACTTC. This sequence encodes CSVEAGGYEQYF.